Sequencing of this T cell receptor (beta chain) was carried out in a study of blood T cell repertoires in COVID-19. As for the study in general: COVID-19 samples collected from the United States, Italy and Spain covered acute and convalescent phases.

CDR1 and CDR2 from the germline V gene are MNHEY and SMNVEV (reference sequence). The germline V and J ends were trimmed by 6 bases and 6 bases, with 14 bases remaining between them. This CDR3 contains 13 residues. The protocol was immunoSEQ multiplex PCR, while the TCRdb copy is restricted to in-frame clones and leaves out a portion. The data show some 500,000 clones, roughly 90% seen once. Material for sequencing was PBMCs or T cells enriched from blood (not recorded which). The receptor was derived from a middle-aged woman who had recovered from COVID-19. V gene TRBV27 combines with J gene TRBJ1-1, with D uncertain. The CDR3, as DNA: TGTGCCAGCAGCCTTACATTCGGGGCTGAAGCTTTCTTT. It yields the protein CASSLTFGAEAFF.